This note documents a single T cell receptor (beta chain) sequence. The data are from a study of low-dose radiotherapy and immunotherapy resistance in tumors. Background on the study: The study delivered 0.5 Gy per fraction every 2 weeks to Cohort 1, totaling 6.5 Gy.

TCRs were put through 15 to 25 PCR cycles of amplification with Phusion. A constant-region primer and the V-primer adapter served as the primer pair. TCRdb ran MiXCR on the reads and lists one entry per CDR3 protein. The repertoire holds roughly 50,000 distinct CDR3 sequences, with approximately 31% as singletons. Noted time point: after trial treatment. Described treatment: LDRT plus nivolumab, ipilimumab, low-dose cyclophosphamide and aspirin (RACIN trial). Treatment combined nivolumab, ipilimumab, aspirin, low-dose cyclophosphamide and low-dose radiotherapy in a dose-escalation trial. Sequenced here: PBMCs, sampled after low-dose radiotherapy plus immunotherapy. The sequence derives from a male donor with rectosigmoid adenocarcinoma.

The CDR3 here is CASSLVGQGTDTQYF. CDR3 DNA sequence: TGCGCCAGCAGCTTGGTCGGACAGGGGACAGATACGCAGTATTTT. The chain employs TRBV5-1 and TRBJ2-3; 9 nucleotides agree with TRBD1. Germline V gene data show CDR1 as SGHRS and CDR2 as YFSETQ. The J segment lost 3 bases and the V segment lost 0 bases, leaving 2 bases of the junction unmatched. This CDR3 spans 15 amino acids.